These 11 T cell receptor beta chains came from one sample sequenced in a study (dated by TCRdb to the mid-2010s). CD4+CD25+CD127-/low cells were isolated as Tregs. Library method: 5' RACE. The instrument was an Illumina MiSeq. TCRdb reworked the public reads: Q25 trimming with fastp, MiXCR clone assembly, productive beta chains retained. For every CDR3 protein sequence, its rows merge into one entry that carries the most common genes and DNA. Recorded for this sample are over 40,000 distinct CDR3 sequences; roughly 21% of them occurred a single time. The top ten clonotypes cover around 4% of the sample. Sequencing was done on a sample of Tregs sorted from blood. All receptors come from a female donor with breast cancer.

This clonotype has more than one count but fewer than ten. This chain uses TRBV20-1 with TRBJ2-7; unclear D gene. Looked up from germline, CDR1 is DFQATT and CDR2 is SNEGSKA (reference sequence). This CDR3 spans 15 amino acids. Trimming took 2 bases from V and 5 from J, leaving 19 bases between them. The CDR3 is CSARTEDGGPHEQYF. CDR3 in DNA: TGCAGTGCTAGAACAGAGGACGGCGGCCCTCACGAGCAGTACTTC.

This clonotype was picked up many times. The genes are TRBV9 and TRBJ1-3; D gene unclear. V was clipped by 3 bases and J by 0 bases, with 10 bases between them. CDR1 and CDR2 (germline): SGDLS, YYNGEE. This CDR3 comprises 15 residues. CDR3 residues: CASSEYAGSGNTIYF. The CDR3 DNA is TGTGCCAGCAGCGAATATGCGGGCTCTGGAAACACCATATATTTT.

V and J are TRBV6-2 or TRBV6-3 and TRBJ2-4, with 13 bases matching TRBD2. CDR1 and CDR2 (germline): MNHEY, SVGEGT. This CDR3 is built from 15 residues. V lost 6 bases and J lost 5; bases outside the gene matches: 4. CDR3: CASSQTSGRQNIQYF. Here the CDR3 DNA reads TGTGCCAGCAGCCAGACTAGCGGGAGGCAAAACATTCAGTACTTC.

Only a few counts were recorded for this clonotype. The rearrangement links TRBV4-1 to TRBJ2-3, with 11 bases that match TRBD2. Germline V gene lookup returns CDR1 MGHRA and CDR2 YSYEKL. The CDR3 length is 16 residues. J gave up 10 bases and V 0 bases, and 9 bases lay outside the gene matches. CDR3 sequence: CASSQDSSGGPQSQYF. The DNA for the CDR3 is TGCGCCAGCAGCCAAGACTCTAGCGGGGGGCCGCAATCGCAGTATTTT.

The V and J genes are TRBV5-1 and TRBJ2-5, with D possibly TRBD1 on 6 matching bases. There are 15 residues in the CDR3. V was clipped by 1 base and J by 2 bases, with 12 bases between them. Looked up from germline, CDR1 is SGHRS and CDR2 is YFSETQ. The CDR3 reads CASSLNGQTQETQYF. The CDR3 region has the DNA TGCGCCAGCAGCTTGAACGGACAGACACAAGAGACCCAGTACTTC.

This chain connects TRBV6-5 to TRBJ1-5; the D is unclear. CDR3 length equals 14 residues. Trimming took off 6 bases at V and 7 bases at J, with 16 bases between the two ends. Germline-derived CDR1 and CDR2 are MNHEY and SVGAGI. CDR3 bases: TGTGCCAGCAGAAAGGGCGTAAGAGACCAGCCCCAGCATTTT. This gives the protein CASRKGVRDQPQHF.

This clonotype has just a few counts. This chain uses TRBV7-4 with TRBJ2-1, with 8 bases aligning to TRBD1. Germline CDR1 is SGHVT and CDR2 is SQSDAQ. The CDR3 has 16 amino acids. V dropped 2 bases and J dropped 14; count of bases not matched to a gene: 17. The CDR3 spells CASSLWGYRDRSFEFF. The CDR3 DNA follows: TGTGCCAGCAGCTTATGGGGATATCGGGACAGGTCCTTTGAGTTCTTC. Supplemented by reference TRBV7-4 and TRBJ2-1, the full variable domain reads GAGVSQSPRYKVAKRGRDVALRCDSISGHVTLYWYRQTLGQGSEVLTYSQSDAQRDKSGRPSGRFSAERPERSVSTLKIQRTEQGDSAVYLCASSLWGYRDRSFEFFGPGTRLTVL.

Of note for this clonotype: With a much larger clone just one base away, this may be a read error. CDR3 protein: CGASIQGAWETQYF. Written as DNA, the CDR3 is TGCGGTGCTAGCATCCAGGGGGCGTGGGAGACCCAGTACTTC. The chain couples TRBV20-1 to TRBJ2-5; TRBD1 aligns across 8 bases. This CDR3 contains 14 residues. Germline values: CDR1 DFQATT, CDR2 SNEGSKA (reference sequence).

The chain recombines TRBV20-1 with TRBJ2-3; D is unresolved. The CDR3 is 13 amino acids. The V gene lost 2 bases and the J gene lost 3 bases, with 9 bases spanning the gap. CDR1 is DFQATT, CDR2 SNEGSKA, per germline (reference sequence). CDR3 residues: CSARRASTDTQYF. The CDR3, as DNA: TGCAGTGCTAGACGGGCCTCTACAGATACGCAGTATTTT.

This clonotype was seen more than once but under ten times. This may come from a read error, since a much larger clone is one base off. V is TRBV29-1 and J is TRBJ2-1; 7 nucleotides align to TRBD2. The CDR3 is 11 amino acids. CDR1 and CDR2 from the germline V gene are SQVTM and ANQGSEA. Trimming at V came to 6 bases and at J to 9 bases, leaving 5 bases not matched to a gene. The CDR3: CSVNASGEQFF. CDR3 nucleotides: TGCAGCGTGAACGCTAGCGGTGAGCAGTTCTTC.

This clonotype appeared once. This may come from a read error, since a much larger clone is one base off. The CDR3 does not end in the conserved phenylalanine or tryptophan, so this is likely a read error. This chain uses TRBV5-1 with TRBJ2-1; maybe TRBD1 (5 bases). V was clipped by 1 base and J by 10 bases, with 12 bases between them. Germline lookup yields CDR1 SGHRS and CDR2 YFSETQ. The CDR3 sequence is 13 residues long. The CDR3 sequence is CASSLNRLEEQFL. The CDR3 nucleotides are TGCGCCAGCAGCTTGAACAGGCTAGAGGAGCAGTTCCTC.